This T cell receptor beta chain originates from a study of human T cells and chemical hapten exposure (dated by TCRdb to about 2021). Study-level background: For sensitization, 2% DPC in acetone was applied to an approximately 2 cm by approximately 2 cm area of upper inner arm skin. Patients additionally received weekly therapeutic DPC doses to the scalp throughout the approximately 24-week study period. Patch tests used Finn chambers with 0.01% DPC on the upper back, scored after 6 days by International Contact Dermatitis Research Group standards. Most of the patients in the cohort were female, and the cohort covered alopecia areata with under or over 50% scalp involvement, alopecia totalis and alopecia universalis. The libraries were sequenced as a pool, and the TCR yield per sample differed mostly because of small variations in library volumes within the pool. Peripheral blood TCR repertoire changes were tracked in vivo in alopecia patients during primary and secondary sensitization to the hapten diphenylcyclopropenone (DPC). Blood samples were taken from patients before sensitization (week 0) and then at 2, 6 and about 24 weeks after DPC sensitization. Approximately 28 alopecia patients provided blood for TCR sequencing at one to four time points (pre-sensitization, 2, 6 and 24 weeks).

What the research found in general, with its limitations: Compared with pre-sensitization or healthy control sets, expanded TCRs formed significantly more large CDR3 similarity clusters, which is consistent with antigen-driven responses. The number of PT1 expanded TCRs positively correlated with patch test score, significant at thresholds 8, 16 and 32 but not 4. Alopecia, a presumed autoimmune disease, was present in all patients, so the immune response of the patients might differ from that of healthy individuals. No change with DPC sensitization was found in the number of TCRs above 1 in 1000 frequency, and no evidence of global repertoire structure alterations was found. After repeated subsampling, changes were observed in the strength of the expansion versus patch-test correlation and in the threshold at which the correlation became significant.

The time point label corresponds to: patch test 3, about 24 weeks after DPC sensitization. This sample's treatment or condition label indicates: therapeutic diphenylcyclopropenone sensitization with weekly scalp DPC. Blood at each patch-test visit was drawn before the patch test was applied. Patients were considered eligible if aged 18 to 70, diagnosed with alopecia and deemed suitable for DPC therapy, and patients were excluded if pregnant. Total RNA was extracted from unfractionated whole blood that had been collected in Tempus Blood RNA tubes. Comment on this clonotype: Its antigen is unknown. Per-nucleotide qualities are absent, and no much larger clonotype sits a single base away.

Libraries were made using RACE. Sequencing took place on a NextSeq 500. During library preparation, unique molecular identifiers were attached to individual cDNA molecules so that TCRs could be counted in a quantitative, reproducible way. From each blood RNA sample, both TCR alpha and TCR beta chains were sequenced. Concerning the study's data processing: Samples had a median of about 96,000 TCRs, with a range from roughly 23,224 to 700,000. The Decombinator software suite was used to annotate the V, J and CDR3 of the TCR reads. To make PS versus PT1 abundance plots, every sample was subsampled to the same number of TCRs (28,000). TCRs were defined as expanded if absent before sensitization and observed at least eight times at the 2-week time point. TCRdb passed the public sequencing reads through fastp at Q25 and MiXCR, retaining productive beta sequences. Entries that share a CDR3 protein sequence are merged under the most common genes and DNA. The V and J calls here are based on TCRdb, not the publication. The sample table records about 190,000 distinct CDR3 sequences; about 22% of these occur just once. Jointly, the top ten make up approximately 2.3% of the sample.

The CDR3 holds 16 amino acids from the cysteine to the phenylalanine. The DNA shown is the 48-base CDR3, in frame from base 1. Via the germline V gene, CDR1 is MGHRA and CDR2 YSYEKL. Trimming leaves V shorter by 2 bases and J shorter by 4 bases, with the junction holding 5 bases beyond the gene matches. Sequenced material: whole blood, taken in connection with sensitization to the hapten diphenylcyclopropenone (DPC). The sequence came from a woman aged 40 to 55 with alopecia areata. Some clones in this sample may be carry-over from other donors' samples. This chain joins TRBV4-1 to TRBJ2-1; 10 junctional bases match TRBD1. The sequenced DNA: TGCGCCAGCAGCCAAACAGGACAGGGGGATTACAATGAGCAGTTCTTC. Translation gives CASSQTGQGDYNEQFF.